This entry describes one TCR beta chain. Its cognate antigen is unknown. Each of the patients experienced relapse following autologous stem cell transplantation, and their brentuximab vedotin exposure differed. Patients reached a best response of complete response, partial response or progressive disease. Some clones are missing from TCRdb's copy, which holds only in-frame ones; the method was immunoSEQ multiplex PCR. The data hold almost 100,000 clones, with approximately 92% observed a single time. This record comes from a study of PD-1 blockade in classical Hodgkin lymphoma. The study's findings and limits: Undefined causes, possibly disease activity or prior therapy, underlie the repertoire differences.

This clonotype was obtained from a human donor with classical Hodgkin lymphoma. Sequencing used peripheral blood mononuclear cells (PBMCs), obtained at baseline.

The CDR3 DNA is TGTGCCAGCAGTTTCTCTGGCCGTACGCAGTATTTT. Amino acids: CASSFSGRTQYF. The rearrangement joins TRBV28 to TRBJ2-3; D is uncertain. CDR1 is MDHEN and CDR2 is SYDVKM in the germline V gene. The V end lost 3 bases, the J end lost 8 bases, and 9 bases lay between the germline ends. This CDR3 is built from 12 residues.